These 2 T cell receptor beta chains were sequenced from one sample in a study of shared clonotypes between healthy human individuals. TCRdb keeps only in-frame clones here, not all; method: immunoSEQ multiplex PCR. The table shows hundreds of thousands of clones, with around 96% occurring only once. Terminally differentiated effector memory CD45RA+ cells were left out of the naive CD8 fraction, which was CD45RO-negative and positively selected for CCR7. What was sequenced was naive CD8+ T cells sorted from blood. These receptors originate from a woman aged 30 to 39 in good health.

The genes are TRBV4-1 and TRBJ2-5, with D hard to call. The CDR3 covers 14 residues. The germline V gene has CDR1 MGHRA and CDR2 YSYEKL. With 1 base removed from V and 3 bases from J, the gap between germline ends came to 9 bases. Here the CDR3 reads CASSQGRRKETQYF. The CDR3 DNA is TGCGCCAGCAGCCAAGGGCGCAGGAAAGAGACCCAGTACTTC.

The V and J genes are TRBV4-1 and TRBJ1-1; the match to TRBD1 covers 10 bases. Germline CDR1 reads MGHRA; CDR2 reads YSYEKL. V was pared by 0 bases and J by 4 bases, with 11 bases of the junction left unmatched. This CDR3 spans 18 amino acids. The CDR3 DNA is TGCGCCAGCAGCCAAGATGGGGGACAGGGGTTCGTCGTCACTGAAGCTTTCTTT. Translating gives CASSQDGGQGFVVTEAFF.